Following are 23 T cell receptor beta chains from one sample sequenced in a study of OX40 agonist ivuxolimab in advanced cancers. Libraries were prepared through the immunoSEQ multiplex PCR assay. Here the immuneACCESS table is served through TCRdb, limited to in-frame sequences with V and J called. Missing clones are a known gap in these copies; in checked studies unresolved V genes cover under half, and the rest lacks a known reason. Recorded for this sample are approximately 74,000 clones; about nine tenths of them occurred a single time. 0.3% of the sample goes to the ten largest clones. The sample was CD4+ or CD8+ T cells sorted from blood, taken in a trial of the OX40 agonist ivuxolimab. The origin of the receptors is an adult with an advanced solid tumor such as melanoma, head and neck, liver or kidney cancer.

The chain has TRBV19 and TRBJ2-1, with TRBD2 identical over 12 bases. The CDR3 sequence is 17 residues long. V shed 7 bases, J shed 0 bases, and the junction held 7 bases outside the gene matches. Germline-derived CDR1 and CDR2 are LNHDA and SQIVND (reference sequence). The CDR3 reads CASTSGLAGLSYNEQFF. The CDR3 coding sequence is TGTGCCAGTACCTCGGGACTAGCGGGTCTCTCCTACAATGAGCAGTTCTTC.

V is TRBV5-5 and J is TRBJ2-7; 9 bases are a match to TRBD2. V gave up 2 bases and J gave up 5 bases; unmatched junction bases: 2. The CDR3 has 13 amino acids. The germline CDR1 and CDR2 sequences are SGHKS and YYEKEE (reference sequence). CDR3 in DNA: TGTGCCAGCAGCTTTAGCGGGAGTAACGAGCAGTACTTC. Its protein product is CASSFSGSNEQYF.

The rearrangement joins TRBV18 to TRBJ1-1, with no clear D. The V end was cut by 1 base, the J end by 4 bases, with 7 bases between. This CDR3 region has 13 residues. The germline V gene encodes CDR1 KGHSH and CDR2 LQKENI. Here the CDR3 DNA reads TGTGCCAGCTCACCACTGATCGCCACTGAAGCTTTCTTT. Translating it yields CASSPLIATEAFF.

The CDR3 DNA follows: TGTGCCACCAGCAGAGATTGGGATTCACCCCTCCACTTT. Its translation: CATSRDWDSPLHF. The J gene is TRBJ1-6, the V gene TRBV15; D not certain. The CDR3 loop spans 13 amino acids. From germline, CDR1 is LNHNV and CDR2 YYDKDF (reference sequence). V was cut by 0 bases and J by 8 bases, with 5 bases left in between.

This chain joins TRBV19 and TRBJ2-1; no clear D gene. Germline lookup yields CDR1 LNHDA and CDR2 SQIVND (reference sequence). With 10 bases removed from V and 10 bases from J, the gap between germline ends came to 17 bases. This CDR3 comprises 12 residues. The DNA of the CDR3 is TGTGCCACTTCCTGGCTTGCCGGGGAGCAGTTCTTC. Encoded protein: CATSWLAGEQFF.

V and J are TRBV7-9 and TRBJ2-2; 7 positions match TRBD1. The trim removed 5 bases at V and 5 bases at J, leaving 8 bases unmatched. The length of the CDR3 is 15 residues. Germline CDR1 and CDR2: SEHNR and FQNEAQ (reference sequence). The CDR3 here is CASSPRTGLTGELFF. For the CDR3, the DNA is TGTGCCAGCAGCCCAAGGACAGGCTTGACCGGGGAGCTGTTTTTT.

The chain recombines TRBV18 with TRBJ2-7, with D maybe TRBD2 (6 bases). The length of the CDR3 is 14 residues. V was trimmed by 2 bases and J by 3 bases, leaving 11 bases between them. Per germline, CDR1 KGHSH and CDR2 LQKENI. For the CDR3, the DNA is TGTGCCAGCTCACCAGGGTGGGGGGTCTACGAGCAGTACTTC. Its protein is CASSPGWGVYEQYF.

This chain links TRBV6-4 with TRBJ2-1; D gene unclear. The CDR3 extends over 12 amino acids. The V and J ends lost 4 bases and 6 bases respectively, with 7 bases between them. Germline V lookup: CDR1 MRHNA, CDR2 SNTAGT. CDR3 region: CASSGPFNEQFF. In nucleotides, the CDR3 is TGTGCCAGCAGTGGACCATTCAATGAGCAGTTCTTC.

The CDR3 region has the DNA TGTGCCAGCAGTTTAGCGGTCAGGGACGGTTCACCCCTCCACTTT. It specifies CASSLAVRDGSPLHF. The chain employs TRBV27 and TRBJ1-6, with a tentative D call TRBD1 (5 bases). This CDR3 has 15 residues. Germline loops: CDR1 MNHEY, CDR2 SMNVEV (reference sequence). The germline V and J ends were trimmed by 2 bases and 9 bases, with 14 bases remaining between them.

J is TRBJ2-1 and V is TRBV7-3, with D unclear. V lost 4 bases and J lost 1, with 14 bases in between. Per germline, CDR1 SGHTA and CDR2 FQGTGA. This CDR3 contains 16 residues. Written as DNA, the CDR3 is TGTGCCAGCAGCTCTCTCCTCGGCGGATCCTACAATGAGCAGTTCTTC. It codes for CASSSLLGGSYNEQFF.

V gene TRBV6-6 combines with J gene TRBJ1-4, with 9 bases identical to TRBD1. In germline, CDR1 is MNHNY, CDR2 SVGAGI (reference sequence). The ends lost 5 bases at V and 9 bases at J; junction bases unmatched: 7. The CDR3 runs 14 residues. The CDR3 DNA is TGTGCCAGCAGTAGACCGGGACAGGGAAAAAAACTGTTTTTT. Translating gives CASSRPGQGKKLFF.

This clone has just one count. This chain connects TRBV7-9 to TRBJ2-1; D is undetermined. Trimming took 2 bases from V and 0 from J, leaving 11 bases between them. There are 16 residues in the CDR3. In germline, CDR1 is SEHNR, CDR2 FQNEAQ (reference sequence). CDR3 amino acids: CASSLWRQSSYNEQFF. DNA of the CDR3: TGTGCCAGCAGCTTATGGCGCCAGAGCTCCTACAATGAGCAGTTCTTC. The complete variable domain, with remaining parts taken from reference TRBV7-9 and TRBJ2-1, reads DTGVSQNPRHKITKRGQNVTFRCDPISEHNRLYWYRQTLGQGPEFLTYFQNEAQLEKSRLLSDRFSAERPKGSFSTLEIQRTEQGDSAMYLCASSLWRQSSYNEQFFGPGTRLTVL.

The chain combines TRBV6-1 with TRBJ1-1; 9 nucleotides align to TRBD1. CDR3 length: 14 residues. Germline values: CDR1 MNHNS, CDR2 SASEGT. V dropped 3 bases and J dropped 3; count of bases not matched to a gene: 2. CDR3 sequence reads: CASSEGTGYTEAFF. CDR3 nucleotide sequence: TGTGCCAGCAGTGAGGGGACAGGGTACACTGAAGCTTTCTTT.

The chain employs TRBV6-1 and TRBJ2-3, with TRBD1 identical over 7 bases. CDR1 is MNHNS and CDR2 is SASEGT in the germline V gene. V was pared by 7 bases and J by 4 bases, with 11 bases of the junction left unmatched. The CDR3 sequence is 15 residues long. CDR3 in amino acids: CASKDKGARSDTQYF. CDR3 coding DNA: TGTGCCAGCAAGGATAAGGGGGCGCGCTCAGATACGCAGTATTTT.

This clone was counted once. J is TRBJ2-1 and V is TRBV7-6; D is possibly TRBD2 (5 bases). Trimming removed 1 base at V and 6 bases at J, with 10 bases between. This CDR3 has 14 amino acids. Per germline, CDR1 SGHVS and CDR2 FNYEAQ. Here the CDR3 reads CASSLVGGTNEQFF. Written as DNA, the CDR3 is TGTGCCAGCAGCTTAGTAGGAGGAACCAATGAGCAGTTCTTC.

The V and J genes are TRBV19 and TRBJ1-5; TRBD1 aligns across 9 bases. This CDR3 is 15 amino acids long. V dropped 5 bases and J dropped 6; count of bases not matched to a gene: 8. Germline-derived CDR1 and CDR2 are LNHDA and SQIVND (reference sequence). As DNA, the CDR3 is TGTGCCAGTAGTGCCCGGACAGGGGCCAGTCAGCCCCAGCATTTT. It translates to CASSARTGASQPQHF.

For this clone: The junction shows a germline mismatch at one end, possibly a read error. The rearrangement uses TRBV7-7 and TRBJ2-1; 14 bases line up with TRBD2. The CDR3 is made up of 16 amino acids. Germline-derived CDR1 and CDR2 are SSHAT and FNYEAQ (reference sequence). CDR3: CASSLGGLAGVGEQFF. In DNA, the CDR3 is TGTGCTAGCAGCTTAGGGGGACTAGCGGGAGTTGGTGAGCAGTTCTTC.

The CDR3 bases are TGTGCCACCAGCAAAAGGTTCCAGGGACGAACAGATACGCAGTATTTT. This codes for CATSKRFQGRTDTQYF. J is TRBJ2-3 and V is TRBV15; D possibly matches TRBD1 or TRBD2 (5 bases each). CDR1 is LNHNV, CDR2 YYDKDF, per germline (reference sequence). Trimming left V 4 bases short and J 3 bases short, with 17 bases between. CDR3 length: 16 residues.

This rearrangement joins TRBV2 to TRBJ2-3, with 9 positions matching TRBD2. There are 15 residues in the CDR3. CDR1 SNHLY and CDR2 FYNNEI come from the germline V gene. The junction had 5 bases not matched to a gene; V was cut back by 7 bases and J by 0 bases. DNA for the CDR3: TGTGCCAGCACTCGACTAGCGGCTAGCACAGATACGCAGTATTTT. It codes for CASTRLAASTDTQYF.

The chain uses TRBV10-3 and TRBJ2-2, with D maybe TRBD1 (5 bases). The germline V and J ends were trimmed by 10 bases and 6 bases, with 18 bases remaining between them. Germline V CDR1 and CDR2: ENHRY, SYGVKD. The CDR3 spans 14 residues. The CDR3 protein is CASKDAGFAGELFF. CDR3 in DNA: TGTGCCAGCAAAGATGCAGGGTTTGCCGGGGAGCTGTTTTTT.

CDR3 in DNA: TGTGCCAGCAGCTTGTATGGAGGGACTACCACTGAAGCTTTCTTT. This encodes CASSLYGGTTTEAFF. This chain connects TRBV5-6 to TRBJ1-1; D may be TRBD1 (5 bases). V was pared by 1 base and J by 4 bases, with 14 bases between. Germline loops: CDR1 SGHDT, CDR2 YYEEEE. This CDR3 is built from 15 residues.

This clone was recorded only once. This chain connects TRBV9 to TRBJ2-2, with a tentative D call TRBD1 (5 bases). The CDR3 extends over 15 amino acids. The germline gives CDR1 SGDLS, CDR2 YYNGEE. Trimming removed 0 bases at V and 0 bases at J, with 6 bases between. CDR3 protein: CASSVGTTNTGELFF. The CDR3 DNA reads TGTGCCAGCAGCGTAGGGACAACGAACACCGGGGAGCTGTTTTTT.

The DNA for the CDR3 is TGTGCCAGCAGCAGGGGACAGGGGGTCTACGAGCAGTACTTC. Protein sequence: CASSRGQGVYEQYF. This chain joins TRBV5-4 and TRBJ2-7, with TRBD1 matching over 11 bases. CDR1 is SGHNT and CDR2 is YYREEE in the germline V gene (reference sequence). V shed 4 bases and J 3 bases; nucleotides not matched to a gene: 3. This CDR3 has 14 amino acids.